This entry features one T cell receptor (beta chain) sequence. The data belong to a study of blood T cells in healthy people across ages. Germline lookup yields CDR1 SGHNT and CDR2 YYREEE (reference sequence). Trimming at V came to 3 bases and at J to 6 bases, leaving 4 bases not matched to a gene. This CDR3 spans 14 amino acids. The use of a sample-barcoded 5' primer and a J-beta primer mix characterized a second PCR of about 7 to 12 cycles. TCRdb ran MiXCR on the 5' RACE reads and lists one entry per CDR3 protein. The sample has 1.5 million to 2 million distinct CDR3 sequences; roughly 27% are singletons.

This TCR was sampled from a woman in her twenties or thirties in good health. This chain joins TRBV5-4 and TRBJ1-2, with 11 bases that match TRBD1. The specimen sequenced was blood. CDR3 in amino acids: CASSWGQGGNGYTF. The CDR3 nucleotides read TGTGCCAGCAGCTGGGGACAGGGGGGGAATGGCTACACCTTC.